The next 9 T cell receptor beta chains were all read from a single sample in a study of patients and donors after allogeneic stem cell transplantation. Each CDR3 protein is one row after TCRdb ran MiXCR on the RT-PCR reads. The sample shows roughly 21,000 distinct CDR3 sequences, roughly 30% of them seen only once. What was sequenced was blood, either unsorted or a sorted T cell fraction (not recorded which). Receptors were obtained from a human donor who was either an allogeneic HSCT recipient or a stem cell or donor lymphocyte infusion donor (not recorded which). It is not recorded whose cells these are; they may come from a transplant donor.

This chain joins TRBV10-3 and TRBJ1-5, with no clear D. The CDR3 covers 14 residues. Per the germline V gene, CDR1 is ENHRY and CDR2 is SYGVKD. V was trimmed by 0 bases and J by 5 bases, leaving 8 bases between them. The CDR3 protein is CAISESVSYQPQHF. The CDR3 bases are TGTGCCATCAGTGAGTCGGTATCGTATCAGCCCCAGCATTTT.

This clonotype occurred a few times. The chain carries TRBV20-1 and TRBJ1-1; D unclear. The length of the CDR3 is 16 residues. Germline V gene lookup returns CDR1 DFQATT and CDR2 SNEGSKA (reference sequence). V was shortened by 3 bases and J by 0 bases, with 17 bases between the two germline ends. CDR3 nucleotides: TGCAGTGCTAGTGGAAGCACAGAAACCATGAACACTGAAGCTTTCTTT. Translation: CSASGSTETMNTEAFF.

This clonotype came up a few times. The chain has TRBV10-3 and TRBJ1-2, with unresolved D. The germline CDR1 and CDR2 sequences are ENHRY and SYGVKD. Trimming left V 4 bases short and J 0 bases short, with 30 bases between. CDR3 length: 21 amino acids. The CDR3: CAISVNPPFIDRVGANYGYTF. DNA for the CDR3: TGTGCCATCAGTGTAAACCCGCCGTTTATCGATAGGGTAGGAGCTAACTATGGCTACACCTTC.

This chain joins TRBV28 and TRBJ1-3; 10 nucleotides agree with TRBD1. The V gene's germline CDR1 is MDHEN and CDR2 SYDVKM. Losses at the gene ends were 8 bases for V and 5 bases for J; bases not matched to a gene: 9. The CDR3 is 15 amino acids. As DNA, the CDR3 is TGTGCCAGCGGCGACAGGGGGCTCTCCCGAAACACCATATATTTT. Amino acid sequence: CASGDRGLSRNTIYF.

This chain connects TRBV4-2 to TRBJ2-3, with TRBD2 identical over 8 bases. The CDR3 consists of 14 residues. The trim removed 4 bases at V and 7 bases at J, leaving 7 bases unmatched. Germline-derived CDR1 and CDR2 are LGHNA and YNFKEQ. The CDR3 loop is CASSRPSGGNTQYF. In nucleotides, the CDR3 is TGTGCCAGCAGCCGACCCAGCGGGGGAAATACGCAGTATTTT.

This chain connects TRBV29-1 to TRBJ2-5; D uncertain. This CDR3 spans 11 amino acids. The V end lost 4 bases, the J end lost 1 base, and 4 bases lay between the germline ends. Germline CDR1 and CDR2: SQVTM and ANQGSEA. The CDR3 is CSVASQETQYF. The CDR3 coding sequence is TGCAGCGTTGCCAGCCAAGAGACCCAGTACTTC.

The rearrangement links TRBV20-1 to TRBJ2-3; 8 nucleotides match TRBD2. The ends lost 4 bases at V and 3 bases at J; junction bases unmatched: 6. CDR1 and CDR2 from the germline V gene are DFQATT and SNEGSKA (reference sequence). The CDR3 consists of 14 residues. The CDR3 DNA follows: TGCAGTGCTAAAGCGGGGGATTTTACAGATACGCAGTATTTT. Its translation: CSAKAGDFTDTQYF.

In this sample, this clonotype turned up a few times. This chain links TRBV7-2 with TRBJ1-2; D possibly corresponds to TRBD1 (5 bases). The ends were cut back, 5 bases at V and 1 base at J, with 14 bases in the middle. Per the germline V gene, CDR1 is SGHTA and CDR2 is FQGNSA. The CDR3 loop spans 15 amino acids. CDR3 DNA sequence: TGTGCCAGCAGCCTTTACGTGACAGTTAACTATGGCTACACCTTC. Its translation is CASSLYVTVNYGYTF.

There are a few counts of this clonotype. This chain joins TRBV5-1 and TRBJ1-1; D not certain. Germline CDR1 and CDR2: SGHRS and YFSETQ. CDR3 length equals 13 residues. Trimming pared 2 bases from V and 0 bases from J, leaving 5 bases between. CDR3 nucleotides: TGCGCCAGCAGCTTTTCTGTGAACACTGAAGCTTTCTTT. This sequence encodes CASSFSVNTEAFF.